The entry below describes one T cell receptor (beta chain). It lacks a known antigen. No base qualities exist here, and no much larger clone lies one base off it. V loses 2 bases of germline sequence and J loses 6 bases, and the interval between the two ends is 14 bases. Reading the germline V gene (reference sequence) gives CDR1 GTSNPN and CDR2 SVGIG. Counted from cysteine to phenylalanine, this CDR3 has 14 amino acids. Just CDR3 DNA is preserved here, 42 bases in frame from base 1. The data derive from a study of cytomegalovirus exposure and HLA in healthy donors (dated by TCRdb to the late 2010s). Study-level background: In an earlier analysis of 550 to 750 of the donors, 250 to 300 Gb of sequence data and 95 million to 130 million unique TCR beta sequences from about 179 million T cells were reported. The study profiled the T cell repertoires of hundreds of subjects by immunosequencing and related them to cytomegalovirus serostatus. All discovery cohort repertoires had been generated on a single sequencing platform. Typing coverage differed by locus: A, B, C, DRB1 and DQB1 were typed in roughly 620-630 donors, DQA1 in roughly 500, DPA1 in 600 to 610, and DPB1 in just under 480. Both class I and class II loci were covered by HLA typing, at four-digit resolution. In a later analysis, previously published TCR beta repertoires from 600 to 850 donors were re-analyzed and high-resolution HLA genotyping was added so that TCR occurrence patterns could be studied. Across 398 genotyped donors of the cohort, an average of roughly 250,000 unique TCR beta nucleotide sequences per donor were sequenced, and 15% to 20% of those sequences were non-productive. The study was designed to test whether signatures of past pathogen exposure could be identified by cataloging public T cell receptors. High-throughput TCR immunosequencing, statistical association of individual TCRs with disease status, and machine learning were combined to predict cytomegalovirus infection status. Approximately 310 gigabases of sequencing data and approximately 80 million unique TCR sequences were included in an early release covering over 600 HLA-typed donors. Along with the approximately 670-subject first cohort, a separate validation cohort of over a hundred different subjects was used. The genetic ancestry cluster associated with self-reported Caucasian donors included about 81% of the 398 genotyped donors. To decide whether each TCR beta V gene segment behaved as functional or pseudogenic, an earlier analysis of fewer than 750 of the donors relied on high-throughput TCR beta sequencing. Donor age, sex, ethnicity and CMV serostatus were compiled alongside the repertoire data. A handful of DR-DQ haplotypes were handled as single units for association and clustering because linkage in the cohort was strong. In the later analysis, no new phenotypic data were used to find candidate immune exposures; instead, reliance was placed on TCR beta sequences and their occurrence across donors. A later genetic analysis took genome-wide SNP genotypes for about 55% of the roughly 670 donors and used that subset as a discovery cohort. Paper-wide results and their limitations: In a later analysis, the rate of TCR association differed among HLA loci, with DRB1 alleles having the most associated TCRs and HLA-C alleles having the fewest. Linkage disequilibrium might explain the correlated functional status among segregating V segments, but an unknown experimental factor could not be ruled out. In vitro tests confirmed that three of the cytomegalovirus-associated TCR beta chains recognize cytomegalovirus antigens. A further reported finding was that TCR beta sequences accurately predicted the HLA-A and HLA-B alleles for most subjects in the first cohort. The sequencing pipeline was judged likely to have produced a cluster of highly shared sequence variants as a technical artifact. CMV serostatus was the only immune exposure information available for the cohort. The 87-base-pair reads could not distinguish some IMGT-functional V segments, including TRBV6-2 and TRBV6-3, so those segments were excluded. While some public TCRs were present in many individuals, most TCR sequences turned up only very rarely across donors. In a later analysis, HLA-associated TCR beta chains showed more clonal expansion and lower generation probabilities than non-associated chains that were equally common. Roughly uniform sequencing depth across donors was assumed in presence/absence analyses, although this assumption may not hold. Specific HLA alleles were associated with 15,000 to 20,000 TCR beta sequences at a false discovery rate of 0.05 in a later analysis. A later analysis reported that several top co-occurrence clusters appeared linked to parvovirus B19, influenza, CMV and Epstein-Barr virus. A later genetic analysis reported fewer N-insertions in productive TCRs among donors in an Asian-associated ancestry cluster than the roughly 620-donor mean. The classifier was reported to diagnose cytomegalovirus status with high specificity and sensitivity in both the original and validation cohorts. Roughly 17 rarely observed V segments, including chromosome 9 orphons, were excluded from the earlier analysis of approximately 500 of the donors because counts were too low. It was suggested by the authors that the approach could potentially be generalized to other disease states and immunological phenotypes. Strong co-occurrence of HLA alleles, especially DR and DQ, made assigning TCR associations to individual alleles difficult. Because HLA typing was unavailable for some donors at each locus, only the typed subset was used in association tests. In an earlier analysis of 587 of the donors, most TCR beta V segments appeared in productive rearrangements about 87% or about 30% of the time, broadly matching IMGT annotations. This cohort had only TCR beta chains sequenced, and the lack of alpha or paired-chain data limited which features could be detected. A total of about 180 TCR beta chains were listed by the study as associated with cytomegalovirus. In a later analysis, most CMV-associated TCR beta chains were found to appear HLA-restricted, with HLA associations seemingly driven largely by CMV exposure. In a later genetic analysis, a missense DCLRE1C variant was associated with V-gene and J-gene trimming of TCR beta chains, and the association was replicated in an independent cohort.

Library preparation used the immunoSEQ multiplex PCR assay. For the multiplex PCR, a mixture combining 60 forward primers for TCR Vbeta segments and 13 reverse primers for TCR Jbeta segments was used. The CDR3 region of rearranged TCR beta genes was amplified from genomic DNA by a multiplex PCR assay. The Illumina HiSeq System was used to sequence the amplified TCR beta libraries as 87-base-pair reads. In the authors' own workflow: Across the roughly 670 repertoires, a later analysis counted 80 million or so unique TCR beta chains, roughly 11 million of which were shared by at least two donors. To remove PCR and sequencing errors, raw reads were error-corrected and collapsed into unique sequences using a nearest-neighbor algorithm that merged closely related sequences. V, D and J gene segments were assigned by aligning CDR3 sequences to IMGT reference sequences. For a sequence to be retained, at least a six-nucleotide match to both a V gene segment and a J gene segment was required. Rearrangements were called productive when the CDR3 lacked stop codons and stayed in frame with V and J; all others were non-productive. CDR3 was defined by IMGT convention, running from the second conserved V-encoded cysteine to the conserved J-encoded phenylalanine. The earlier analysis of fewer than 750 of the donors excluded sequences that lacked an unambiguous match to a single V gene segment. An earlier analysis of 587 of the donors classified V segments as functional when productive rearrangements were above 56.7% and as segregating when the standard deviation between donors was above 5%. A statistical classification framework was built to diagnose cytomegalovirus status from the catalog of TCR beta chain sequences. A later analysis assigned V and J genes by comparing TCR nucleotide sequences with IMGT/GENE-DB human TR gene sequences. Using the TCRdist pipeline, a later analysis assigned CDR3 sequences along with most-parsimonious VDJ recombination scenarios. In a later analysis, each TCR beta chain was defined by its CDR3 amino acid sequence together with its V-gene family, and reads without a unique V-gene family were excluded. To address suspected cross-contamination and a sequencing artifact, a later analysis removed around 600 highly shared, low-generation-probability nucleotide sequences. In a later analysis, a clonal expansion index was calculated for each public chain from normalized within-repertoire ranks of inferred template counts. In a later analysis, generation probabilities were computed using a VDJ recombination model fitted to out-of-frame rearrangements, and the results were checked against IGoR. In a later analysis, TCR-TCR, TCR-HLA and TCR-CMV co-occurrence was scored with hypergeometric tests, and a repertoire-size bias correction was applied to TCR pairs. A later analysis estimated false discovery rates by permuting HLA or CMV assignments 20 times. In a later analysis, co-occurring TCRs were grouped using DBSCAN, with TCRdist sequence similarity added in when clustering inside HLA-allele-positive subsets. Repertoires with fewer than 30,000 or more than 120,000 public chains, plus five repertoires with anomalous nucleotide sharing, were excluded from co-occurrence clustering. This immuneACCESS table, as held by TCRdb, lists in-frame sequences with V and J called but not all clones. Of the missing ones, under half trace to an unresolved V gene in checked studies; the others have no known cause. That table supplies the V and J calls and clone size; D and trimming were determined from the DNA. The sample table lists nearly 80,000 clones, around 79% of them with a count of one. Together, the top ten hold about 22% of the sample.

The cohort comprised approximately 700 healthy bone marrow donors. At the time of sampling, all cohort members were nominally healthy, though unrecorded immune exposures were likely present. The donor tested CMV seropositive and was one of the 289 seropositive cohort members. A peripheral blood sample was collected from each donor, and TCR beta sequencing was performed on peripheral blood mononuclear cells. The Qiagen DNeasy Blood Extraction Kit was used to extract genomic DNA from the blood cell samples. The rearrangement joined TRBV30 to TRBJ1-5; the best D guess is TRBD1, with 5 bases matching. The specimen sequenced was PBMCs. The sequence came from a woman between 40 and 55 years old in good health and CMV-seropositive. The CDR3 protein sequence reads: CAWSSSGGGQPQHF. The DNA sequence is TGTGCCTGGAGTTCCTCCGGGGGAGGTCAGCCCCAGCATTTT.